This TCR beta chain originates from a study of blood T cell repertoires in COVID-19. Sequencing was performed with immunoSEQ multiplex PCR; in TCRdb, only in-frame clones are kept and a portion is missing. The profile covers 350,000 to 400,000 clones, with around 90% appearing a single time and 5% to 8.5% taken by the ten largest. Germline trimming cut 0 bases from V and 3 bases from J; bases unmatched to any gene: 3. In germline, CDR1 is SGHDT, CDR2 YYEEEE. The CDR3 contains 15 residues. On this clone: The same CDR3 can be traced to other DNA sequences in this sample.

Sequencing was performed on peripheral blood. This TCR was sampled from a man aged 18 to 29 with active or convalescent COVID-19. The chain recombines TRBV5-6 with TRBJ2-3, with 8 bases that match TRBD2. CDR3 residues: CASSLVAGGTDTQYF. CDR3 bases: TGTGCCAGCAGCTTGGTCGCGGGGGGTACAGATACGCAGTATTTT. Filled out from reference TRBV5-6 and TRBJ2-3, the complete variable domain reads DAGVTQSPTHLIKTRGQQVTLRCSPKSGHDTVSWYQQALGQGPQFIFQYYEEEERQRGNFPDRFSGHQFPNYSSELNVNALLLGDSALYLCASSLVAGGTDTQYFGPGTRLTVL.